This paragraph covers one T cell receptor beta chain sequence. Its specificity is not known. These data come from a study of early stage breast cancer tumors. V lost 0 bases, J lost 5 bases, and 10 bases lay in between. The germline V gene encodes CDR1 SGDLS and CDR2 YYNGEE. The CDR3 is 14 amino acids. Study-wide findings and caveats: Enriched TCRB sequences shared across patients were mostly commonly generated sequences. In most of the 16 patients, blood comparison separated tumor from normal breast. Tumors had approximately 2.5-fold higher T cell density than normal breast.

Assay used: immunoSEQ multiplex PCR; TCRdb lists only in-frame clones, some missing. The table shows tens of thousands of clones, with about 80% occurring only once. Sequences were obtained from blood. The chain employs TRBV9 and TRBJ2-3; D is ambiguous. The source of this sequence is a person aged 50 to 59 with breast cancer. CDR3 nucleotide sequence: TGTGCCAGCAGCGTAGTCCAACTGGGAGATACGCAGTATTTT. Its translation is CASSVVQLGDTQYF.